This T cell receptor beta chain was captured by sequencing in a study of brain T cells in children with intractable seizures. Study findings and constraints: HCMV serostatus was not known, and viral specificity came from CDR3 similarity only. Pre-surgery blood may have been undersampled, hiding some clones.

The length of the CDR3 is 17 residues. Germline-derived CDR1 and CDR2 are LNHDA and SQIVND (reference sequence). With 6 bases clipped from V and 5 bases from J, the junction kept 11 bases outside the gene matches. Sequencing used immunoSEQ multiplex PCR; TCRdb keeps in-frame clones, though not all of them. The repertoire holds 65,000 to 85,000 clones, with approximately 94% as singletons. Only cases whose brain tissue showed the highest T cell transcript signatures were sequenced. Before surgery, patients took at least one anti-epileptic drug. As for this clone: Its target is unknown.

The sequencing used peripheral blood, collected at surgery. This chain connects TRBV19 to TRBJ2-1, with 12 bases matching TRBD2. This receptor was obtained from a boy under two years old with tuberous sclerosis and intractable seizures. This chain's CDR3 is CASSPSGRALKDNEQFF. The CDR3 nucleotides read TGTGCCAGTAGCCCTAGCGGGAGGGCCCTCAAGGACAATGAGCAGTTCTTC.